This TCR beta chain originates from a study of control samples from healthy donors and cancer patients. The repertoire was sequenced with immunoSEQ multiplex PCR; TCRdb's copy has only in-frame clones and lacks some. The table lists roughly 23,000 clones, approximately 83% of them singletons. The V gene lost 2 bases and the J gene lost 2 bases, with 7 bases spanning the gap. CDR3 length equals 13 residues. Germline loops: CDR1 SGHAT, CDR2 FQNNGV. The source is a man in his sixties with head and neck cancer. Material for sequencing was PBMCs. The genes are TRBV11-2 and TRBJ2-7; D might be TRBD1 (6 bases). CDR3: CASSLTGPYEQYF. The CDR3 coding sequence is TGTGCCAGCAGCTTAACAGGGCCCTACGAGCAGTACTTC.